These 24 T cell receptor beta chains were all obtained from the same sample, sequenced in a study of Ad26.COV2.S vaccination and SARS-CoV-2 variants. Described treatment: approximately 18 received Ad26.COV2.S at low or high dose, single or two shots; about five received placebo; per-sample allocation not given. Material that was analyzed had been drawn on day 63 after the first vaccine or placebo injection. Using immunoSEQ multiplex PCR, the repertoire was profiled, and TCRdb retains in-frame clones only, with some absent. The repertoire has 300,000 to 400,000 clones, about nine tenths of them found once; the top ten carry 3.4%. Sequenced here: peripheral blood, sampled in a trial of Ad26.COV2.S vaccine versus placebo. Source of these receptors: a person between 18 and 65 years old who received the Ad26.COV2.S COVID-19 vaccine or a placebo.

CDR3 loop: CASSPGQETGELFF. CDR3 nucleotide sequence: TGTGCCAGCTCACCGGGACAGGAAACCGGGGAGCTGTTTTTT. The chain combines TRBV18 with TRBJ2-2, with 8 bases aligning to TRBD1. The CDR3 totals 14 residues. CDR1 and CDR2 (germline): KGHSH, LQKENI. J lost 5 bases, V lost 3 bases, and 2 bases had no gene match.

The DNA of the CDR3 is TGTGCCAGCAGTTCACAGGGGTTTGAAGCTTTCTTT. The encoded protein is CASSSQGFEAFF. The chain links TRBV5-6 to TRBJ1-1; 7 nucleotides agree with TRBD1. Germline V gene lookup returns CDR1 SGHDT and CDR2 YYEEEE. The ends lost 5 bases at V and 7 bases at J; junction bases unmatched: 5. This CDR3 has 12 residues.

The chain has TRBV19 and TRBJ1-3; D gene ambiguous. The germline gives CDR1 LNHDA, CDR2 SQIVND (reference sequence). This CDR3 has 14 residues. Trimming removed 8 bases at V and 4 bases at J, with 15 bases between. Here the CDR3 DNA reads TGTGCCAGTGGCCCCAGTAGTGTCGGAAACACCATATATTTT. Protein sequence: CASGPSSVGNTIYF.

This rearrangement joins TRBV19 to TRBJ1-2; D remains ambiguous. Germline CDR1 is LNHDA and CDR2 is SQIVND (reference sequence). V gave up 1 base and J gave up 5 bases, with 11 bases separating them. This CDR3 contains 14 residues. The CDR3 reads CASSIAQDAYGYTF. The CDR3 region has the DNA TGTGCCAGTAGTATAGCCCAGGACGCATATGGCTACACCTTC.

The V and J genes are TRBV4-2 and TRBJ2-7; maybe TRBD1 (5 bases). Germline V CDR1 and CDR2: LGHNA, YNFKEQ. Trimming took 4 bases from V and 7 from J, leaving 17 bases between them. The CDR3 runs to 14 residues. CDR3 in amino acids: CASSLEEGDEEQYF. Here the CDR3 DNA reads TGTGCCAGCAGCCTCGAGGAAGGGGATGAGGAGCAGTACTTC.

This clone was counted a single time. The rearrangement links TRBV6-5 to TRBJ2-3, with 7 bases that match TRBD2. The V gene's germline CDR1 is MNHEY and CDR2 SVGAGI. CDR3 length: 15 amino acids. V dropped 8 bases and J dropped 3; count of bases not matched to a gene: 11. The CDR3 region has the DNA TGTGCCAGCCAGACCTTTGGCGGGGGAACAGATACGCAGTATTTT. Its translation: CASQTFGGGTDTQYF.

A single count supports this clone. The chain uses TRBV11-2 and TRBJ2-1; the D is unclear. CDR3 length equals 15 residues. The germline gives CDR1 SGHAT, CDR2 FQNNGV. Trimming cost V 4 bases and J 8 bases, with 18 bases left between them. The CDR3 DNA reads TGTGCCAGCAGCTATCGAGAGGTTTCTGGAGATGAGCAGTTCTTC. Translated, it gives CASSYREVSGDEQFF.

V usage is TRBV24-1 and J usage is TRBJ2-1; 7 bases line up with TRBD1. Unmatched junction bases numbered 17, after V lost 1 base and J lost 9 bases. Germline V gives CDR1 KGHDR, CDR2 SFDVKD. The CDR3 extends over 18 amino acids. The CDR3 sequence is CATSDFNPRTGSYSEQFF. DNA for the CDR3: TGTGCCACCAGTGATTTTAATCCCCGGACAGGATCTTATAGTGAGCAGTTCTTC.

The chain employs TRBV12-3 or TRBV12-4 and TRBJ1-2; no clear D. Trimming took 5 bases from V and 6 from J, leaving 13 bases between them. The CDR3 runs 13 residues. Written as DNA, the CDR3 is TGTGCCAGCAGTCTTTCGGGGAAGGATGGCTACACCTTC. Encoded protein: CASSLSGKDGYTF.

The CDR3 is CASSVFENRNTEAFF. The CDR3 region has the DNA TGTGCCAGCAGCGTATTCGAAAATCGGAACACTGAAGCTTTCTTT. The chain is built from TRBV9 and TRBJ1-1; D is uncertain. V lost 1 base to trimming and J lost 1 base, with 11 bases between them. The CDR3 runs to 15 residues. The germline V gene encodes CDR1 SGDLS and CDR2 YYNGEE. Drawing the rest from reference TRBV9 and TRBJ1-1, the complete variable domain is DSGVTQTPKHLITATGQRVTLRCSPRSGDLSVYWYQQSLDQGLQFLIQYYNGEERAKGNILERFSAQQFPDLHSELNLSSLELGDSALYFCASSVFENRNTEAFFGQGTRLTVV.

The rearrangement joins TRBV6-5 to TRBJ1-1; 7 nucleotides line up with TRBD1. The CDR3 sequence is 15 residues long. Germline lookup yields CDR1 MNHEY and CDR2 SVGAGI. Trimming at V came to 2 bases and at J to 0 bases, leaving 3 bases not matched to a gene. This CDR3 reads CASSYGGTVNTEAFF. DNA of the CDR3: TGTGCCAGCAGTTACGGGGGGACAGTGAACACTGAAGCTTTCTTT.

A single count supports this clone. The V call is TRBV9, the J call TRBJ1-5; a weak D match, TRBD1 (5 bases). CDR3 length equals 13 residues. Deletions cut 0 bases from V and 5 bases from J, with 6 bases between. Germline V gives CDR1 SGDLS, CDR2 YYNGEE. The CDR3 DNA is TGTGCCAGCAGCGTAGCGGGGGATCAGCCCCAGCATTTT. It is translated as CASSVAGDQPQHF.

The chain has TRBV7-3 and TRBJ2-2, with 7 bases fitting TRBD1. After removal of 4 bases from V and 4 bases from J, the junction contained 6 bases not matched to a gene. CDR3 length: 15 amino acids. CDR1 is SGHTA, CDR2 FQGTGA, per germline. CDR3 sequence (DNA): TGTGCCAGCAGCTCACGGACAGGAAGCACCGGGGAGCTGTTTTTT. This gives the protein CASSSRTGSTGELFF.

The chain joins TRBV6-1 to TRBJ1-2; D not certain. Germline CDR1 MNHNS, CDR2 SASEGT. CDR3 length: 13 amino acids. V lost 1 base and J 8 bases, leaving 11 bases between the germline ends. CDR3: CASSEVDLVGYTF. The CDR3 DNA sequence: TGTGCCAGCAGTGAAGTGGACCTGGTGGGCTACACCTTC.

The CDR3 reads CASSLVLGGGLNTEAFF. The CDR3 DNA follows: TGTGCCAGCAGCTTGGTTCTGGGTGGGGGGCTGAACACTGAAGCTTTCTTT. The chain links TRBV5-8 to TRBJ1-1, with D perhaps matching TRBD1 (6 bases). The CDR3 totals 17 residues. V lost 0 bases and J 0 bases, leaving 15 bases between the germline ends. From germline, CDR1 is SGHTS and CDR2 YDEGEE.

This sequence joins TRBV3-1 (or the pseudogene TRBV3-2) and TRBJ1-6, with D uncertain. With 2 bases removed from V and 0 bases from J, the gap between germline ends came to 2 bases. Germline V CDR1 and CDR2: LGHDT, YNNKEL (reference sequence). This CDR3 has 14 amino acids. CDR3 protein: CASSQNSYNSPLHF. The CDR3 nucleotides read TGTGCCAGCAGCCAAAACTCCTATAATTCACCCCTCCACTTT.

This sequence joins TRBV5-1 and TRBJ1-4; D is uncertain. The germline CDR1 and CDR2 sequences are SGHRS and YFSETQ. The CDR3 runs 15 residues. V lost 0 bases and J 3 bases, leaving 9 bases between the germline ends. The CDR3 DNA follows: TGCGCCAGCAGCTTGGAGGGCAGAGCTAATGAAAAACTGTTTTTT. Its protein is CASSLEGRANEKLFF.

This clone appeared once. The chain joins TRBV6-5 to TRBJ1-2, with 7 bases identical to TRBD1. The CDR3 runs to 13 residues. Germline V gene lookup returns CDR1 MNHEY and CDR2 SVGAGI. J lost 5 bases, V lost 5 bases, and 5 bases had no gene match. The CDR3 DNA reads TGTGCCAGCAGTACCGGACAGGCATATGGCTACACCTTC. Translated, it gives CASSTGQAYGYTF.

The chain links TRBV27 to TRBJ2-7; D possibly matches TRBD1 or TRBD2 (5 bases each). CDR3 length: 13 amino acids. The V gene's germline CDR1 is MNHEY and CDR2 SMNVEV (reference sequence). V lost 10 bases, J lost 6 bases, and 19 bases lay in between. CDR3 bases: TGTGCCACCTATATGCCCGGGACGGGCGAGCAGTACTTC. Translation gives CATYMPGTGEQYF.

The gene calls are TRBV3-1 (or the pseudogene TRBV3-2) and TRBJ1-2; possibly TRBD1 for D (6 bases). The germline V and J ends were trimmed by 3 bases and 6 bases, with 17 bases remaining between them. This CDR3 is 15 amino acids long. Germline V lookup: CDR1 LGHDT, CDR2 YNNKEL (reference sequence). The CDR3 loop is CASSHSGARGNGYTF. CDR3 sequence (DNA): TGTGCCAGCAGCCACTCAGGGGCGCGGGGGAATGGCTACACCTTC.

The chain uses TRBV2 and TRBJ2-7, with a possible D match to TRBD1 (5 bases). This CDR3 region has 14 residues. Trimming stripped 3 bases from V and 4 bases from J, with 13 bases between. Germline-derived CDR1 and CDR2 are SNHLY and FYNNEI. The CDR3, as DNA: TGTGCCAGCAGTGATGTCGGACAATCTTACGAGCAGTACTTC. It encodes CASSDVGQSYEQYF.

The chain uses TRBV3-1 (or the pseudogene TRBV3-2) and TRBJ2-5; 13 bases match TRBD2. The CDR3 runs 15 residues. V dropped 6 bases and J dropped 4; count of bases not matched to a gene: 5. Germline CDR1 is LGHDT and CDR2 is YNNKEL (reference sequence). CDR3 in DNA: TGTGCCAGCAGTCAGACTAGCGGGGGGAGAGAGACCCAGTACTTC. It yields the protein CASSQTSGGRETQYF.

Of note for this clone: One end of the junction is discordant with germline, which a read error may explain. The gene calls are TRBV6-5 and TRBJ2-2; possibly TRBD1 or TRBD2 for D (5 bases each). Germline V gene sequence: CDR1 MNHEY, CDR2 SVGAGI. This CDR3 is built from 13 residues. As DNA, the CDR3 is TGTGCCACAAAATTTCTGGACACCGGGGAGCTGTTCTTT. The encoded protein is CATKFLDTGELFF.

The genes are TRBV12-5 and TRBJ1-4; D unresolved. The V end was cut by 0 bases, the J end by 0 bases, with 8 bases between. CDR3 length: 16 residues. The germline CDR1 and CDR2 sequences are LGHNT and FRNRAP. The CDR3, as DNA: TGTGCTAGTGGTTTGGTACATGGAACAACTAATGAAAAACTGTTTTTT. This translates into CASGLVHGTTNEKLFF.